This T cell receptor (beta chain) was identified during a study of monozygotic twins with inflammatory bowel disease. Whole-study results and caveats: Reduced clonotype sharing with other individuals was observed in IBD patients relative to healthy twins, especially with disease activity. No difference was seen in repertoire similarity between concordant and discordant twins, possibly from limited power. Differing T cell subtypes remained indistinguishable.

Germline CDR1 DFQATT, CDR2 SNEGSKA (reference sequence). CDR3 length equals 13 residues. It was roughly 3,500 ng of total RNA that each TCR library used. TCRdb reprocessed the 5' RACE reads and keeps a single row for each CDR3 protein, giving no DNA. There are about 450,000 distinct CDR3 sequences in the sample, with 2% to 3% held by the top ten. As to this clonotype: What it binds is unknown.

The source is a human donor with ulcerative colitis or Crohn's disease, or a healthy co-twin of an affected twin (not recorded which). Sequencing used blood. The V gene is TRBV20-1, the J gene TRBJ2-1; with no DNA, the TCRdb D assignment of TRBD2 cannot be verified. This CDR3 reads CSVMEGPLQEQFF.